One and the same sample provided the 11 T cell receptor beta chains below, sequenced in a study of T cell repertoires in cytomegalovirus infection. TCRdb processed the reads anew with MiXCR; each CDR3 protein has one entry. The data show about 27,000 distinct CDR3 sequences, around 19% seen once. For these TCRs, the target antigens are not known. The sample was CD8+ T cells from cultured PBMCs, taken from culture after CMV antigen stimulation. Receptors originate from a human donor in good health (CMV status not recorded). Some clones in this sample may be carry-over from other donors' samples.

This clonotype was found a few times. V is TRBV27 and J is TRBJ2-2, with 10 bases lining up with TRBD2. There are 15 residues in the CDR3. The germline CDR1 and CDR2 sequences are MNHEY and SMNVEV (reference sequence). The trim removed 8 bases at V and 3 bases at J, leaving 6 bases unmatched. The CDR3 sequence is CASRPAGGYTGELFF. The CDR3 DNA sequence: TGTGCCAGCCGCCCAGCGGGAGGGTACACCGGGGAGCTGTTTTTT.

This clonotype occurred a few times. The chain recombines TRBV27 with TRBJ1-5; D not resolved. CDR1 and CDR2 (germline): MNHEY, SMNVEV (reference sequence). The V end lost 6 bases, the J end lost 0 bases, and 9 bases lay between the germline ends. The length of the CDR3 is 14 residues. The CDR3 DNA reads TGTGCCAGCAGCCCGAACGGTAGCAATCAGCCCCAGCATTTT. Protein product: CASSPNGSNQPQHF.

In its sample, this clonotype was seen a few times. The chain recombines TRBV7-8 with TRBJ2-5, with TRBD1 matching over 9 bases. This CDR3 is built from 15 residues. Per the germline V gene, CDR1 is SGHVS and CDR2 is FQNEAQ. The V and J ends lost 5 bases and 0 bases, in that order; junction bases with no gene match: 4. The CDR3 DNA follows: TGTGCCAGCAGCACCGGGACAGGGTACCAAGAGACCCAGTACTTC. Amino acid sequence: CASSTGTGYQETQYF. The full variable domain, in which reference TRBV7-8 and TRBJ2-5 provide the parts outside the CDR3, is GAGVSQSPRYKVAKRGQDVALRCDPISGHVSLFWYQQALGQGPEFLTYFQNEAQLDKSGLPSDRFFAERPEGSVSTLKIQRTQQEDSAVYLCASSTGTGYQETQYFGPGTRLLVL.

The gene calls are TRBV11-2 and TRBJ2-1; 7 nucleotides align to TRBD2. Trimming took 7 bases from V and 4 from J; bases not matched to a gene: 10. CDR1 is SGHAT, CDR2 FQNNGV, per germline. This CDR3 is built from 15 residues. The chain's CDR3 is CASTIALAEYNEQFF. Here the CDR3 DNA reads TGTGCCAGCACCATAGCTCTAGCGGAGTACAATGAGCAGTTCTTC.

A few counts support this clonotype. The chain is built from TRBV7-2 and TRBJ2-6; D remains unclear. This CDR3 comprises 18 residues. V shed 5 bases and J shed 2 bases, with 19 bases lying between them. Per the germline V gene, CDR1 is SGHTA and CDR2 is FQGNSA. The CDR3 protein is CASSPRSGLVTGANVLTF. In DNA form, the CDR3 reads TGTGCCAGCAGCCCACGGTCGGGTCTGGTGACTGGGGCCAACGTCCTGACTTTC.

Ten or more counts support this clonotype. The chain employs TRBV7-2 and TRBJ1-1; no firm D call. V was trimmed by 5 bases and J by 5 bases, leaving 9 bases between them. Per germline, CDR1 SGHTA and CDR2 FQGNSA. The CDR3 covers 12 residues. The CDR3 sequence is CASSEGHTEAFF. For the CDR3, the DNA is TGTGCCAGCAGCGAGGGCCATACTGAAGCTTTCTTT.

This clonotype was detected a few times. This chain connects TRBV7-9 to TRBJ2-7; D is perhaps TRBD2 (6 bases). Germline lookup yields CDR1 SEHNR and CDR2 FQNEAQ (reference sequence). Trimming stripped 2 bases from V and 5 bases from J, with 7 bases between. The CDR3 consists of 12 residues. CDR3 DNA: TGTGCCAGCAGCTTACCGGGGGACGAGCAGTACTTC. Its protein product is CASSLPGDEQYF. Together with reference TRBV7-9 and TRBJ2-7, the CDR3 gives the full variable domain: DTGVSQNPRHKITKRGQNVTFRCDPISEHNRLYWYRQTLGQGPEFLTYFQNEAQLEKSRLLSDRFSAERPKGSFSTLEIQRTEQGDSAMYLCASSLPGDEQYFGPGTRLTVT.

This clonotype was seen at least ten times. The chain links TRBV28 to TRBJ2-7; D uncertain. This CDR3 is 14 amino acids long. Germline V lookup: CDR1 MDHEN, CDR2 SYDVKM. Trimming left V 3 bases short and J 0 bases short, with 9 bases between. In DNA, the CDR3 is TGTGCCAGCAGTTTTGGCGGTGTCTCCTACGAGCAGTACTTC. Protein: CASSFGGVSYEQYF.

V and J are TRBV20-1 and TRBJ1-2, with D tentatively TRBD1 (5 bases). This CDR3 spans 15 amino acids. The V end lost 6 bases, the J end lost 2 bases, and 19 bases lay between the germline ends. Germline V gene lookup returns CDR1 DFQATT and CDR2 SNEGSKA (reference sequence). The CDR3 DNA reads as TGCAGTGCCCCCCAGACACAGGCCTTAAACTATGGCTACACCTTC. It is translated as CSAPQTQALNYGYTF.

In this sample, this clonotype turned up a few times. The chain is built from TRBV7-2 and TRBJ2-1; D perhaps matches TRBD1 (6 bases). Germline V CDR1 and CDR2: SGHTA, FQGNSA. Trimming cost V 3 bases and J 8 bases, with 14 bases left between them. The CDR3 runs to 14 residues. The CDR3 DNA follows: TGTGCCAGCAGCTTGACCCCAGGGGTCCATGAGCAGTTCTTC. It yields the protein CASSLTPGVHEQFF.

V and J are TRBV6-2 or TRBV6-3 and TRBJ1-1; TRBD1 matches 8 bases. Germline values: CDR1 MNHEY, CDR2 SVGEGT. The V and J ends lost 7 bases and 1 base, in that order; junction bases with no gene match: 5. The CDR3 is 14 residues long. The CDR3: CASIRGRGNTEAFF. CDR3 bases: TGTGCCAGCATCAGGGGGCGCGGGAACACTGAAGCTTTCTTT.